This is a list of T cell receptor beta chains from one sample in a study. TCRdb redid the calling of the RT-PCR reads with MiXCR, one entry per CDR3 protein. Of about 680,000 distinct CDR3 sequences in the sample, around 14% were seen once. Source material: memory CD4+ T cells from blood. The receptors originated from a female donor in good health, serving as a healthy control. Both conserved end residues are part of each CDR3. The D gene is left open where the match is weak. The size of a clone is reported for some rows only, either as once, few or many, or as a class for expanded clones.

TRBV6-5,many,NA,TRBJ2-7,CASRFGGPPYEQYF,TGTGCCAGCCGGTTCGGGGGGCCCCCCTACGAGCAGTACTTC
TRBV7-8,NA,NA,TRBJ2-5,CASSLGVIGQAQYF,TGTGCCAGCAGCTTAGGGGTTATCGGGCAGGCCCAGTACTTC
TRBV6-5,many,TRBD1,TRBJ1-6,CASSRDRMISPLHF,TGTGCCAGCAGTCGGGACAGGATGATTTCACCCCTCCACTTT
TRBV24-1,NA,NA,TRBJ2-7,CATSRRQDKDPTKQYF,TGTGCCACCAGTAGGCGACAGGACAAGGACCCTACTAAGCAGTACTTC
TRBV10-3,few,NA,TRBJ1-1,CAISESTRTAYNTEAFF,TGTGCCATCAGTGAGTCGACGCGGACAGCTTATAACACTGAAGCTTTCTTT
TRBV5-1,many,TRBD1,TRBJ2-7,CASSFNRGNEQYF,TGCGCCAGCAGCTTCAACAGGGGCAACGAGCAGTACTTC
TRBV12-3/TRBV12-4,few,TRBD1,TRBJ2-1,CASIKDRGRHNEQFF,TGTGCCAGCATCAAAGACAGGGGGCGTCACAATGAGCAGTTCTTC
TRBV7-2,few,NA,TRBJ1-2,CASSLTGATNYGYTF,TGTGCCAGCAGCCTGACAGGCGCCACTAACTATGGCTACACCTTC
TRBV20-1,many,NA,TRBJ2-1,CSARSSQRVYNEQFF,TGCAGTGCTAGATCTTCCCAGCGGGTATACAATGAGCAGTTCTTC
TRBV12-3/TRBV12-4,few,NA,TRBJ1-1,CASSHYAAEAFF,TGTGCCAGCAGTCATTACGCGGCTGAAGCTTTCTTT
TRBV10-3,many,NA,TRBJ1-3,CAISESKASNTIYF,TGTGCCATCAGTGAGTCGAAAGCGTCTAACACCATATATTTT